These 30 T cell receptor beta chains came from one sample sequenced in a study of cytomegalovirus exposure and HLA in healthy donors. Researchers ran the PCR with 60 Vbeta and 13 Jbeta primers. The method was immunoSEQ multiplex PCR; TCRdb's version includes in-frame clones alone and lacks a portion of them. The sample has over 150,000 clones; 79% are singletons. Source material: PBMCs. The source is a girl aged 10 to 17 in good health and CMV-seropositive.

The table lists this clone with a few counts. CDR3 bases: TGTGCCAGCAGTTTCCGGGTCCTGGATGGCTACACCTTC. It yields the protein CASSFRVLDGYTF. This sequence joins TRBV6-6 and TRBJ1-2; no clear D gene. The germline V and J ends were trimmed by 4 bases and 6 bases, with 12 bases remaining between them. The CDR3 is 13 residues long. The germline CDR1 and CDR2 sequences are MNHNY and SVGAGI (reference sequence).

The chain has TRBV5-1 and TRBJ1-1; D ambiguous. CDR1 and CDR2 from the germline V gene are SGHRS and YFSETQ. V dropped 5 bases and J dropped 5 bases, with 22 bases sitting between them. This CDR3 region has 16 residues. The CDR3 here is CASRQGPGRESTEAFF. The CDR3 coding sequence is TGCGCCAGCAGGCAAGGACCGGGGAGGGAAAGTACTGAAGCTTTCTTT.

This chain joins TRBV30 and TRBJ2-1, with 15 bases that match TRBD2. The trim removed 0 bases at V and 2 bases at J, leaving 5 bases unmatched. CDR3 size: 18 residues. The V gene's germline CDR1 is GTSNPN and CDR2 SVGIG (reference sequence). The CDR3 spells CAWSVARTSGGAYNEQFF. The DNA for the CDR3 is TGTGCCTGGAGTGTAGCTAGGACTAGCGGGGGGGCCTACAATGAGCAGTTCTTC.

This clone was counted only a few times. The rearrangement links TRBV4-3 to TRBJ1-4; no clear D gene. CDR1 and CDR2 (germline): LGHNA, YSLEER. V was trimmed by 0 bases and J by 0 bases, leaving 5 bases between them. The CDR3 has 15 residues. CDR3 sequence reads: CASSQDGATNEKLFF. The CDR3 DNA reads as TGCGCCAGCAGCCAAGATGGAGCAACTAATGAAAAACTGTTTTTT.

There are a few counts of this clone. The chain has TRBV29-1 and TRBJ2-1, with D possibly matching TRBD1 (6 bases). The germline V gene has CDR1 SQVTM and CDR2 ANQGSEA. Trimming removed 4 bases from V and 3 bases from J, with 13 bases in between. The CDR3 length is 14 residues. The CDR3 reads CSVAVLGGYNEQFF. The CDR3 nucleotides are TGCAGCGTTGCTGTATTAGGGGGCTACAATGAGCAGTTCTTC.

This rearrangement joins TRBV29-1 to TRBJ1-4; TRBD1 matches 8 bases. Germline V gene sequence: CDR1 SQVTM, CDR2 ANQGSEA. The CDR3 is 13 residues long. V lost 6 bases to trimming and J lost 5 bases; unmatched junction nucleotides: 5. In DNA form, the CDR3 reads TGCAGCGTGAGGACAGGGAAAAATGAAAAACTGTTTTTT. It encodes CSVRTGKNEKLFF.

This chain connects TRBV30 to TRBJ2-5; 9 bases align to TRBD1. V trimming: 5 bases; J trimming: 2 bases; junction bases outside the gene matches: 6. From germline, CDR1 is GTSNPN and CDR2 SVGIG (reference sequence). The CDR3 has 14 residues. CDR3 amino acids: CAWVGTGLQETQYF. As DNA, the CDR3 is TGTGCCTGGGTCGGGACAGGGCTACAAGAGACCCAGTACTTC.

The chain's CDR3 is CASEAAGAPNTGELFF. The CDR3 DNA reads TGTGCTAGTGAGGCAGCGGGGGCCCCGAACACCGGGGAGCTGTTTTTT. The V gene is TRBV12-5, the J gene TRBJ2-2, with 8 bases matching TRBD2. The length of the CDR3 is 16 residues. Germline-derived CDR1 and CDR2 are LGHNT and FRNRAP. V lost 7 bases and J lost 0; bases outside the gene matches: 7.

This clone was seen once. The rearrangement joins TRBV6-4 to TRBJ2-1; 13 nucleotides line up with TRBD2. CDR3 length: 14 amino acids. Germline assignment: CDR1 MRHNA and CDR2 SNTAGT. Trimming took 2 bases from V and 10 from J; bases not matched to a gene: 2. The CDR3 DNA follows: TGTGCCAGCAGTGACGCGGGACTAGCGGGGGAGCAGTTCTTC. As protein: CASSDAGLAGEQFF.

This clone was observed a handful of times. This sequence joins TRBV27 and TRBJ2-4, with 7 bases identical to TRBD1. CDR1 and CDR2 from the germline V gene are MNHEY and SMNVEV (reference sequence). Unmatched junction bases numbered 16, after V lost 5 bases and J lost 3 bases. The CDR3 length is 18 residues. The CDR3 DNA is TGTGCCAGCAGTACCGCTAAAACAGGGGAAGTGGTCAAAAACATTCAGTACTTC. Translation gives CASSTAKTGEVVKNIQYF.

This clone came up once. The gene calls are TRBV7-2 and TRBJ2-5; D is possibly TRBD2 (5 bases). V was trimmed by 5 bases and J by 4 bases, leaving 20 bases between them. Per germline, CDR1 SGHTA and CDR2 FQGNSA. The CDR3 extends over 16 amino acids. CDR3: CASSRQSGVFGETQYF. The CDR3 DNA reads TGTGCCAGCAGCCGGCAGTCCGGGGTTTTTGGAGAGACCCAGTACTTC.

This chain connects TRBV5-6 to TRBJ2-5; D perhaps matches TRBD1 (7 bases). The closer fit of TRBJ2-7 to the DNA end suggests the J call may be wrong. Germline V gene lookup returns CDR1 SGHDT and CDR2 YYEEEE. This CDR3 is built from 14 residues. The chain's CDR3 is CASSTRQGGYEQYF. The CDR3 DNA follows: TGTGCCAGCAGCACCAGACAGGGAGGCTACGAGCAGTACTTC.

This clone has only one observation. Here the CDR3 DNA reads TGTGCCAGCAGCCTTGGACAGGGGAAGGCGTTGGACGTTGGGGCCAACGTCCTGACTTTC. Its translation is CASSLGQGKALDVGANVLTF. The rearrangement joins TRBV16 to TRBJ2-6; 9 bases match TRBD1. The CDR3 contains 20 residues. Trimming removed 4 bases from V and 3 bases from J; junction bases left unmatched: 16. Germline V lookup: CDR1 KGHSY, CDR2 FQNENV.

The rearrangement links TRBV30 to TRBJ1-1; 7 nucleotides agree with TRBD1. The V and J ends lost 4 bases and 1 base, in that order; junction bases with no gene match: 6. The CDR3 spans 14 residues. Germline-derived CDR1 and CDR2 are GTSNPN and SVGIG (reference sequence). DNA of the CDR3: TGTGCCTGGACCCCGGGACAGACGAACACTGAAGCTTTCTTT. Translated: CAWTPGQTNTEAFF.

The chain combines TRBV7-9 with TRBJ2-1, with 9 bases aligning to TRBD1. Trimming cost V 1 base and J 7 bases; bases outside gene matches: 11. Per the germline V gene, CDR1 is SEHNR and CDR2 is FQNEAQ (reference sequence). The CDR3 runs to 17 residues. CDR3 loop: CASSLGRDRAWANEQFF. The CDR3 DNA reads TGTGCCAGCAGCTTAGGGCGGGACAGGGCGTGGGCAAATGAGCAGTTCTTC.

The chain links TRBV5-4 to TRBJ2-3; 7 bases align to TRBD1. V lost 0 bases to trimming and J lost 3 bases; unmatched junction nucleotides: 4. Germline V gene sequence: CDR1 SGHNT, CDR2 YYREEE (reference sequence). This CDR3 has 15 amino acids. The CDR3 DNA reads TGTGCCAGCAGCTTGGAGGGGGCGCGTACAGATACGCAGTATTTT. Its protein is CASSLEGARTDTQYF.

This clone was detected a few times. This chain links TRBV5-1 with TRBJ2-5; 8 bases agree with TRBD2. Trimming at V came to 4 bases and at J to 5 bases, leaving 7 bases not matched to a gene. The length of the CDR3 is 14 residues. Germline V lookup: CDR1 SGHRS, CDR2 YFSETQ. The CDR3 loop reads CASSPGLAGETQYF. CDR3 nucleotide sequence: TGCGCCAGCAGCCCTGGACTAGCCGGGGAGACCCAGTACTTC.

This chain links TRBV5-6 with TRBJ1-2, with a tentative D call TRBD1 (5 bases). The V and J ends lost 0 bases and 1 base respectively, with 10 bases between them. CDR1 and CDR2 (germline): SGHDT, YYEEEE. The CDR3 consists of 15 residues. The CDR3 DNA follows: TGTGCCAGCAGCTTGGATACAGGCTTTAACTATGGCTACACCTTC. This codes for CASSLDTGFNYGYTF.

V is TRBV18 and J is TRBJ1-1; 7 positions agree with TRBD1. CDR1 KGHSH and CDR2 LQKENI come from the germline V gene. CDR3 length: 15 amino acids. V was pared by 4 bases and J by 8 bases, with 13 bases of the junction left unmatched. The CDR3 region has the DNA TGTGCCAGCTCACTCCGTACTGGGGGACAGTGGGAAGCTTTCTTT. It specifies CASSLRTGGQWEAFF.

This clone has just a few counts. This chain links TRBV9 with TRBJ2-1; 10 nucleotides line up with TRBD2. Germline CDR1 SGDLS, CDR2 YYNGEE. The length of the CDR3 is 19 residues. V shed 0 bases and J 3 bases; nucleotides not matched to a gene: 12. The CDR3 is CASSVAGASGGIVYNEQFF. Written as DNA, the CDR3 is TGTGCCAGCAGCGTAGCTGGAGCTAGCGGGGGTATCGTCTACAATGAGCAGTTCTTC.

V is TRBV11-2 and J is TRBJ2-5; D remains ambiguous. The J call may be incorrect, as the DNA end agrees better with TRBJ2-7. Germline V gene sequence: CDR1 SGHAT, CDR2 FQNNGV. There are 12 residues in the CDR3. This chain's CDR3 is CASSSSLYEQYF. The CDR3 coding sequence is TGTGCCAGCAGCTCCTCGCTCTACGAGCAGTACTTC.

V and J are TRBV5-4 and TRBJ1-2; D might be TRBD1 (5 bases). Per germline, CDR1 SGHNT and CDR2 YYREEE (reference sequence). Trimming removed 1 base at V and 0 bases at J, with 10 bases between. The CDR3 extends over 15 amino acids. CDR3 residues: CASSLSQGSNYGYTF. CDR3 in DNA: TGTGCCAGCAGCTTGTCCCAGGGATCTAACTATGGCTACACCTTC.

This rearrangement joins TRBV18 to TRBJ1-1; TRBD1 matches 10 bases. CDR1 and CDR2 from the germline V gene are KGHSH and LQKENI. V lost 3 bases to trimming and J lost 11 bases; unmatched junction nucleotides: 9. This CDR3 contains 14 residues. DNA for the CDR3: TGTGCCAGCTCACCCGCGGGGACAGGGGCCGGGGCTTTCTTT. Protein sequence: CASSPAGTGAGAFF. The whole variable domain, remainder taken from reference TRBV18 and TRBJ1-1, is NAGVMQNPRHLVRRRGQEARLRCSPMKGHSHVYWYRQLPEEGLKFMVYLQKENIIDESGMPKERFSAEFPKEGPSILRIQQVVRGDSAAYFCASSPAGTGAGAFFGQGTRLTVV.

This chain joins TRBV6-5 and TRBJ1-2; D is ambiguous. The germline gives CDR1 MNHEY, CDR2 SVGAGI. The CDR3 covers 13 residues. V lost 6 bases and J lost 2, with 10 bases in between. The CDR3: CASSATGNYGYTF. DNA of the CDR3: TGTGCCAGCAGCGCTACGGGGAACTATGGCTACACCTTC.

The CDR3 DNA follows: TGTGCCAGTAGTTTCGGACTAGCACCCTCCTACAATGAGCAGTTCTTC. Its protein is CASSFGLAPSYNEQFF. The chain employs TRBV19 and TRBJ2-1; 8 bases agree with TRBD2. Germline lookup yields CDR1 LNHDA and CDR2 SQIVND (reference sequence). V was pared by 5 bases and J by 0 bases, with 6 bases of the junction left unmatched. The CDR3 sequence is 16 residues long.

The chain couples TRBV10-1 to TRBJ2-3; TRBD2 agrees at 8 bases. Germline-derived CDR1 and CDR2 are WNHNN and SYGVQD (reference sequence). The length of the CDR3 is 15 residues. Trimming removed 2 bases from V and 4 bases from J; junction bases left unmatched: 5. The CDR3 reads CASSETGLAPDTQYF. CDR3 nucleotide sequence: TGCGCCAGCAGTGAGACTGGACTAGCTCCAGATACGCAGTATTTT.

The gene calls are TRBV27 and TRBJ1-1, with a possible D match to TRBD1 (6 bases). CDR1 MNHEY and CDR2 SMNVEV come from the germline V gene (reference sequence). This CDR3 is built from 16 residues. Trimming pared 2 bases from V and 3 bases from J, leaving 16 bases between. The chain's CDR3 is CASSLVVGQGYTEAFF. The DNA of the CDR3 is TGTGCCAGCAGTTTAGTGGTGGGGCAGGGGTACACTGAAGCTTTCTTT.

This clone was detected once. V is TRBV19 and J is TRBJ1-3; D gene ambiguous. V was cut by 5 bases and J by 0 bases, with 8 bases left in between. Germline CDR1 and CDR2: LNHDA and SQIVND (reference sequence). The CDR3 is 14 amino acids. Written as DNA, the CDR3 is TGTGCCAGTAGTGTCGGTCTCTCTGGAAACACCATATATTTT. Its protein is CASSVGLSGNTIYF.

The gene calls are TRBV5-1 and TRBJ2-3, with D perhaps matching TRBD2 (5 bases). This CDR3 has 16 amino acids. The germline V and J ends were trimmed by 0 bases and 1 base, with 12 bases remaining between them. Germline CDR1 is SGHRS and CDR2 is YFSETQ. The CDR3 loop is CASSLAVFGGTDTQYF. The CDR3 DNA is TGCGCCAGCAGCTTGGCCGTGTTCGGGGGCACAGATACGCAGTATTTT. The variable domain in full, completed from reference TRBV5-1 and TRBJ2-3, reads KAGVTQTPRYLIKTRGQQVTLSCSPISGHRSVSWYQQTPGQGLQFLFEYFSETQRNKGNFPGRFSGRQFSNSRSEMNVSTLELGDSALYLCASSLAVFGGTDTQYFGPGTRLTVL.

The chain employs TRBV4-3 and TRBJ2-7; 8 bases align to TRBD1. The germline CDR1 and CDR2 sequences are LGHNA and YSLEER. CDR3 length equals 15 residues. The J segment lost 4 bases and the V segment lost 0 bases, leaving 5 bases of the junction unmatched. The CDR3 loop is CASSQEGTGLYEQYF. For the CDR3, the DNA is TGCGCCAGCAGCCAAGAGGGGACAGGCCTGTACGAGCAGTACTTC.